This paragraph covers one TCR beta chain sequence. This table comes from immunoSEQ multiplex PCR, and its TCRdb copy is limited to in-frame clones, with some not included. The table records roughly 310,000 clones, 88% of them present only once. This sample is part of a study of cytomegalovirus exposure and HLA in healthy donors. The CDR3 contains 15 residues. CDR1 and CDR2 from the germline V gene are SGHTA and FQGNSA. Trimming stripped 2 bases from V and 0 bases from J, with 10 bases between. The TCR was taken from a man aged 25 to 45 in good health and CMV-seronegative. The sample comprised PBMCs. This rearrangement joins TRBV7-2 to TRBJ1-1; TRBD1 might be the D (5 bases). CDR3 in DNA: TGTGCCAGCAGCTTACGGCGGGGGATGAACACTGAAGCTTTCTTT. It yields the protein CASSLRRGMNTEAFF.